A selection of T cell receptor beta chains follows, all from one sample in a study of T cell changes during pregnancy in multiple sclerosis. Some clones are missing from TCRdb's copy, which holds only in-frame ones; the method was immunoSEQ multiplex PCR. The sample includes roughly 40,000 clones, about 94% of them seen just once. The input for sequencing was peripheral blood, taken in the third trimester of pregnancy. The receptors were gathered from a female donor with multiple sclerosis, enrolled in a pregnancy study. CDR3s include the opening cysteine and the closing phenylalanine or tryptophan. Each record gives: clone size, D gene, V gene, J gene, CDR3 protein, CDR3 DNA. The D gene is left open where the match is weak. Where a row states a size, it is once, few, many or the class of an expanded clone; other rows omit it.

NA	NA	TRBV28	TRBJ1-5	CASSPDYNSNQPQHF	TGTGCCAGCAGTCCTGATTACAATAGCAATCAGCCCCAGCATTTT
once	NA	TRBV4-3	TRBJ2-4	CASSQDRWELAKNIQYF	TGCGCCAGCAGCCAAGATCGGTGGGAGTTAGCCAAAAACATTCAGTACTTC
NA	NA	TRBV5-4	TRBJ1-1	CASSLQGNTEAFF	TGTGCCAGCAGCTTGCAGGGTAACACTGAAGCTTTCTTT
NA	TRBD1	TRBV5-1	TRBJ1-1	CASSKDRVHTEAFF	TGCGCCAGCAGCAAGGACAGGGTACACACTGAAGCTTTCTTT
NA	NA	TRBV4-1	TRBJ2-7	CAGSPTQLVREQYF	TGCGCCGGCAGCCCTACCCAACTGGTGAGGGAGCAGTACTTC
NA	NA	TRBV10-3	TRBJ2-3	CAIKAGEGDTQYF	TGTGCCATAAAAGCGGGTGAGGGAGATACGCAGTATTTT
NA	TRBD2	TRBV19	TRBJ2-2	CATAGLAGVGGELFF	TGTGCCACCGCGGGACTAGCGGGAGTCGGCGGGGAGCTGTTTTTT
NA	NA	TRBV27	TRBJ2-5	CASSLSSAEETQYF	TGTGCCAGCAGTTTATCTAGCGCTGAAGAGACCCAGTACTTC
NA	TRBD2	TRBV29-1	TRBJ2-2	CSVSGTTNTGELFF	TGCAGCGTGTCCGGGACTACGAACACCGGGGAGCTGTTTTTT
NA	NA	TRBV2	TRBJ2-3	CASSLRDTQYF	TGTGCCAGCAGCCTACGAGATACGCAGTATTTT
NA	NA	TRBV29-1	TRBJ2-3	CSVLGLYTDTQYF	TGCAGCGTCCTGGGACTTTACACAGATACGCAGTATTTT
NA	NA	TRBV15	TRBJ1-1	CATNDRNTEAFF	TGTGCCACTAACGACAGGAACACTGAAGCTTTCTTT
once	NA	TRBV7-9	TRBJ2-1	CASSSHGVNEQFF	TGTGCCAGCAGCTCTCATGGAGTCAATGAGCAGTTCTTC
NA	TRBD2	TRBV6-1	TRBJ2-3	CASTGLAGSTDTQYF	TGTGCCAGTACGGGACTAGCGGGATCCACAGATACGCAGTATTTT
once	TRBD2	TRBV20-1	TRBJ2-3	CSGGAGDTQYF	TGTAGCGGGGGGGCCGGAGATACGCAGTATTTT
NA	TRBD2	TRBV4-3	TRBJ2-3	CASSQGTSGGIPTQYF	TGCGCCAGCAGCCAAGGGACTAGCGGGGGGATTCCTACGCAGTATTTT
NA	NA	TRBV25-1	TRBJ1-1	CASSGRVDTEAFF	TGTGCCAGCAGTGGCAGGGTAGACACTGAAGCTTTCTTT
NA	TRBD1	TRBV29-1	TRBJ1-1	CSAWDRGNTEAFF	TGCAGCGCTTGGGACAGGGGGAACACTGAAGCTTTCTTT
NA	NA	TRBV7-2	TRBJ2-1	CASSKTSEQFF	TGTGCCAGCAGCAAGACTAGTGAGCAGTTCTTC
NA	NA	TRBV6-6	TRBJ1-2	CASRAEGFYGYTF	TGTGCCAGCAGAGCGGAGGGCTTTTATGGCTACACCTTC
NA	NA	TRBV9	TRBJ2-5	CASSPRSGISQETQYF	TGTGCCAGCAGCCCCCGGTCCGGGATAAGCCAAGAGACCCAGTACTTC
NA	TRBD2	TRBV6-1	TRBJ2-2	CASSWISGDTGELFF	TGTGCCAGCAGTTGGATTAGCGGGGATACCGGGGAGCTGTTTTTT
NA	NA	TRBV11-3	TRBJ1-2	CASSLEGRNEDYGYTF	TGTGCCAGCAGCTTAGAGGGGCGAAATGAAGACTATGGCTACACCTTC
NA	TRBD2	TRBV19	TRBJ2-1	CASSILAGDYNEQFF	TGTGCCAGTAGTATTCTAGCGGGAGACTACAATGAGCAGTTCTTC
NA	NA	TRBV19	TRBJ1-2	CASRGEGTDSYGYTF	TGTGCCAGTAGAGGGGAGGGGACGGACAGCTATGGCTACACCTTC
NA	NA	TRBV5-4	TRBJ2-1	CASSFGSNPENEQFF	TGTGCCAGCAGCTTCGGTAGCAACCCGGAAAATGAGCAGTTCTTC
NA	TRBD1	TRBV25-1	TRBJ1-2	CASSELDRGLGYTF	TGTGCCAGCAGTGAATTGGACAGGGGGCTTGGCTACACCTTC
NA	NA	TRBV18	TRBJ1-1	CASSLKPGDTEAFF	TGTGCCAGCTCACTTAAACCAGGGGACACTGAAGCTTTCTTT
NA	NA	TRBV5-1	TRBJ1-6	CASTLRPRISGGENSPLHF	TGCGCCAGCACTCTACGGCCCCGAATTAGTGGGGGCGAAAATTCACCCCTCCACTTT
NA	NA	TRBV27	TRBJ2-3	CASNLLAQPWDTQYF	TGTGCCAGCAACCTTCTAGCGCAACCATGGGATACGCAGTATTTT
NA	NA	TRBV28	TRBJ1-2	CASTENRDNYGYTF	TGTGCCAGCACGGAAAACCGGGATAACTATGGCTACACCTTC
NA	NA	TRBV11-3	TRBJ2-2	CASSPVLTGELFF	TGTGCCAGCAGCCCCGTCCTAACCGGGGAGCTGTTTTTT